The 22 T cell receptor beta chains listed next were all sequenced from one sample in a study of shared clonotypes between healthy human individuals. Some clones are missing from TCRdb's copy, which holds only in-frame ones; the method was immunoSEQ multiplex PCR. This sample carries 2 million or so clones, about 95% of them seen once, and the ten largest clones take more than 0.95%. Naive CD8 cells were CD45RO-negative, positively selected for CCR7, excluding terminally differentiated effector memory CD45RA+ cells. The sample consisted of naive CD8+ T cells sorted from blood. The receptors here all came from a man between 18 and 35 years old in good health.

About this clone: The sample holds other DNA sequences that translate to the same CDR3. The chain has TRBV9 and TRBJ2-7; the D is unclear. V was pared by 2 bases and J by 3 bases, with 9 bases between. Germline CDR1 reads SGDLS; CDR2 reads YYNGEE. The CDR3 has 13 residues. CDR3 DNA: TGTGCCAGCAGCGTGGGCCCGATCTACGAGCAGTACTTC. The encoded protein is CASSVGPIYEQYF.

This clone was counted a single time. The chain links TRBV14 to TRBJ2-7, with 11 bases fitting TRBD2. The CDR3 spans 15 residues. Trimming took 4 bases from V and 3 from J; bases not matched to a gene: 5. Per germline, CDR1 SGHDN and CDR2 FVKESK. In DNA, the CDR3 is TGTGCCAGCAGCCCCGGGACTAGCGGATTCTACGAGCAGTACTTC. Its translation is CASSPGTSGFYEQYF.

The CDR3 reads CASSQEDREVYEQYF. The DNA of the CDR3 is TGCGCCAGCAGCCAAGAGGACAGGGAGGTTTACGAGCAGTACTTC. This chain links TRBV4-1 with TRBJ2-7; TRBD1 aligns across 8 bases. V lost 0 bases and J lost 4; bases outside the gene matches: 5. The CDR3 covers 15 residues. Germline V gene lookup returns CDR1 MGHRA and CDR2 YSYEKL.

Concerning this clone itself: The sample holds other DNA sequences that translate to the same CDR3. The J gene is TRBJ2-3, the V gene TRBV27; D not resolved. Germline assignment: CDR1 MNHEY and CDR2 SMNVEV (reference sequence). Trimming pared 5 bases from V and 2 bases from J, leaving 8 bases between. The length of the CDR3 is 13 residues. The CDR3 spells CASSLQLTDTQYF. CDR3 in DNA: TGTGCCAGCAGTCTACAGCTCACAGATACGCAGTATTTT.

The CDR3 DNA follows: TGTGCCAGCAGTTTAGACAGGGGGCACGACGAGCAGTACTTC. It encodes CASSLDRGHDEQYF. The chain employs TRBV27 and TRBJ2-7; TRBD1 aligns across 10 bases. This CDR3 contains 14 residues. The germline gives CDR1 MNHEY, CDR2 SMNVEV (reference sequence). Trimming removed 2 bases from V and 5 bases from J; junction bases left unmatched: 3.

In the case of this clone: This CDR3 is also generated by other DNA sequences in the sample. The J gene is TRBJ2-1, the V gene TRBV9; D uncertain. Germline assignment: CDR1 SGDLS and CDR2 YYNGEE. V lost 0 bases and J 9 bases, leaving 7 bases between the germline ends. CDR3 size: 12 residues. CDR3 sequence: CASSVDSVEQFF. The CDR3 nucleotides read TGTGCCAGCAGCGTAGACAGCGTTGAGCAGTTCTTC.

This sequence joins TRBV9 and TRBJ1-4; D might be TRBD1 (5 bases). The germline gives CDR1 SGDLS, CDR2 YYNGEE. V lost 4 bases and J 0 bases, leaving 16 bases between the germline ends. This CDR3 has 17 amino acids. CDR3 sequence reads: CASSSPRDSATNEKLFF. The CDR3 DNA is TGTGCCAGCAGCTCACCCAGGGACTCTGCAACTAATGAAAAACTGTTTTTT.

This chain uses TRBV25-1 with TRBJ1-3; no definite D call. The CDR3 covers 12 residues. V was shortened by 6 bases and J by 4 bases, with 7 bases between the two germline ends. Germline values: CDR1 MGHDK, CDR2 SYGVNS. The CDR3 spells CASSAGGNTIYF. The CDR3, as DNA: TGTGCCAGCAGCGCGGGGGGAAACACCATATATTTT.

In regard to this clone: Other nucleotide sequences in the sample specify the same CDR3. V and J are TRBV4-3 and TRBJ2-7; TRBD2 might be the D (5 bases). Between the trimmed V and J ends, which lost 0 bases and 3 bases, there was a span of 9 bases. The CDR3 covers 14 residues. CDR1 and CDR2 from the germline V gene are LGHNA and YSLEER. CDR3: CASSQDLGNYEQYF. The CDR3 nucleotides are TGCGCCAGCAGCCAAGATCTCGGGAACTACGAGCAGTACTTC.

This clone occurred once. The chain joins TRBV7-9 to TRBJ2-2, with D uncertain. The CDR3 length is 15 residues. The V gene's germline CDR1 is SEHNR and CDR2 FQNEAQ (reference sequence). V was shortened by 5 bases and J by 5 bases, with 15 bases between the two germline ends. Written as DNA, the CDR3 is TGTGCCAGCAGCCTAGGAATTTCGGAAACCGGGGAGCTGTTTTTT. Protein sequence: CASSLGISETGELFF.

CDR3 protein: CASSLEVAEQYF. CDR3 bases: TGTGCCAGCAGCTTGGAAGTGGCCGAGCAGTACTTC. The V call is TRBV5-6, the J call TRBJ2-7, with D uncertain. The CDR3 length is 12 residues. Germline V CDR1 and CDR2: SGHDT, YYEEEE. Trimming removed 0 bases from V and 6 bases from J, with 7 bases in between. Full variable domain (remainder filled in from reference TRBV5-6 and TRBJ2-7): DAGVTQSPTHLIKTRGQQVTLRCSPKSGHDTVSWYQQALGQGPQFIFQYYEEEERQRGNFPDRFSGHQFPNYSSELNVNALLLGDSALYLCASSLEVAEQYFGPGTRLTVT.

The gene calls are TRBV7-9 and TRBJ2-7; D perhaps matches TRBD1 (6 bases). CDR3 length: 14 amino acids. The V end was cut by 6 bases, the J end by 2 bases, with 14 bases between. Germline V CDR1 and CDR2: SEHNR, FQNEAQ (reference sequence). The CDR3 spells CASSWDTGPYEQYF. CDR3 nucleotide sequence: TGTGCCAGCAGTTGGGACACGGGGCCCTACGAGCAGTACTTC.

The CDR3 spells CASSVVLAGPLNEQFF. The CDR3 bases are TGTGCCAGCAGCGTAGTTCTAGCGGGGCCCCTGAATGAGCAGTTCTTC. The chain has TRBV9 and TRBJ2-1, with 9 bases identical to TRBD2. The CDR3 length is 16 residues. Germline V gene data show CDR1 as SGDLS and CDR2 as YYNGEE. The J segment lost 7 bases and the V segment lost 0 bases, leaving 8 bases of the junction unmatched.

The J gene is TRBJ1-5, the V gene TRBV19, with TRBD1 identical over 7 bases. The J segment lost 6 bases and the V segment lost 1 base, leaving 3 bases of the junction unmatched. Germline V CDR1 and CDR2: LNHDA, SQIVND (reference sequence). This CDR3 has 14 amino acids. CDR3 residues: CASSIGQGPQPQHF. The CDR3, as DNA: TGTGCCAGTAGTATAGGACAGGGTCCTCAGCCCCAGCATTTT.

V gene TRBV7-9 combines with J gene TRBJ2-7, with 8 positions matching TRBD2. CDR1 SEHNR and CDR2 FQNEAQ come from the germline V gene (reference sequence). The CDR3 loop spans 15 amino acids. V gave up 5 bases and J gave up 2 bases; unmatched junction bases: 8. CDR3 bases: TGTGCCAGCAGCCCACCGGGACTAGGGCCCTACGAGCAGTACTTC. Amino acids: CASSPPGLGPYEQYF.

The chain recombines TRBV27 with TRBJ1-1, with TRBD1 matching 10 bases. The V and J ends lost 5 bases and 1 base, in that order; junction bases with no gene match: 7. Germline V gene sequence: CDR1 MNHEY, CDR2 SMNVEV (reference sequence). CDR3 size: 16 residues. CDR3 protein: CASSIPWDRGNTEAFF. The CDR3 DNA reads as TGTGCCAGCAGTATACCTTGGGACAGGGGGAACACTGAAGCTTTCTTT.

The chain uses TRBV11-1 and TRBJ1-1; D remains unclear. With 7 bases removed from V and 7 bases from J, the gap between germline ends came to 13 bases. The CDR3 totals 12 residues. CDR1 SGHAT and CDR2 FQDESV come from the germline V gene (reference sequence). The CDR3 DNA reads TGTGCCAGCACCCTCGGAGGTGGTGAAGCTTTCTTT. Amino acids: CASTLGGGEAFF.

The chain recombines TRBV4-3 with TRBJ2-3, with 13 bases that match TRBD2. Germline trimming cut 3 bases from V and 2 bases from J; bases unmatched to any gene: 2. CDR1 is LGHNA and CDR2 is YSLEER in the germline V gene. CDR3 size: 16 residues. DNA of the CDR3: TGCGCCAGCAGCCAGGGACTAGCGGGGACCACAGATACGCAGTATTTT. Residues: CASSQGLAGTTDTQYF.

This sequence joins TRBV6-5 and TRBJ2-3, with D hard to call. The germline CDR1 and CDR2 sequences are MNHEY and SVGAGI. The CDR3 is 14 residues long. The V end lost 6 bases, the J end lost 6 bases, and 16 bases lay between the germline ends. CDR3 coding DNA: TGTGCCAGCAGCCGAGACCTCTTTACGGATACGCAGTATTTT. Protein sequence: CASSRDLFTDTQYF.

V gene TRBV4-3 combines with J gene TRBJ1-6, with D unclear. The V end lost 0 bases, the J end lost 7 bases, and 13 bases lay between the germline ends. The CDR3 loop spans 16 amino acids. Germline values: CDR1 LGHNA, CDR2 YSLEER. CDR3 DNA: TGCGCCAGCAGCCAAGATGGTCCCCCGGAAAATTCACCCCTCCACTTT. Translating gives CASSQDGPPENSPLHF.

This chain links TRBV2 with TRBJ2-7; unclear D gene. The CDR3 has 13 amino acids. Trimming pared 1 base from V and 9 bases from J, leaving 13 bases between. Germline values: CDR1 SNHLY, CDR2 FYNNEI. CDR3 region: CASSEGSEMGQYF. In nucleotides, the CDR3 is TGTGCCAGCAGTGAAGGTTCTGAGATGGGGCAGTACTTC.

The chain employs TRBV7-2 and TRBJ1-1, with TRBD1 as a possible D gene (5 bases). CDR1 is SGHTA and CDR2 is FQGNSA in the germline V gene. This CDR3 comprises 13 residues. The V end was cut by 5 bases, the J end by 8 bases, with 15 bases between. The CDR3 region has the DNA TGTGCCAGCAGCCCCGAGGGGACCTTCGAAGCTTTCTTT. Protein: CASSPEGTFEAFF.